This T cell receptor beta chain appears in the sequencing data of a study of T-cell reconstitution after alpha-beta-depleted transplantation in children. Study-wide findings and caveats: For some patients, TCRbeta diversity was high at day 60 because of recipient T cells and thymic progenitors that survived. Reportedly, roughly two months post-transplant, alpha-beta T cells arose from several hundred expanded graft clones. Among T cells one year after transplant, newly produced cells accounted for most counts and diversity.

Note on this clonotype: Its antigen is unidentified.

CDR3 length: 16 residues. CDR1 is MNHEY and CDR2 is SVGEGT in the germline V gene. J gave up 0 bases and V 6 bases, and 5 bases lay outside the gene matches. Unique molecular identifiers were incorporated when the TCRbeta library was constructed. MiXCR, run by TCRdb on the PCR reads, gives a single entry per CDR3 protein. Of fewer than 150,000 distinct CDR3 sequences listed, 9.5% to 10% are singletons. This chain connects TRBV6-2 or TRBV6-3 to TRBJ2-6, with TRBD1 matching over 7 bases. The origin of this receptor is a girl less than two years old who had a stem cell transplant for combined immunodeficiency, so the T cells may come from the graft donor. Sequencing was performed on PBMCs, mostly from graft donor cells, taken 180 days after TCRalphabeta/CD19-depleted stem cell transplant. The CDR3 sequence: CASSLQGSSGANVLTF. For the CDR3, the DNA is TGTGCCAGCAGCCTACAGGGGAGCTCTGGGGCCAACGTCCTGACTTTC.